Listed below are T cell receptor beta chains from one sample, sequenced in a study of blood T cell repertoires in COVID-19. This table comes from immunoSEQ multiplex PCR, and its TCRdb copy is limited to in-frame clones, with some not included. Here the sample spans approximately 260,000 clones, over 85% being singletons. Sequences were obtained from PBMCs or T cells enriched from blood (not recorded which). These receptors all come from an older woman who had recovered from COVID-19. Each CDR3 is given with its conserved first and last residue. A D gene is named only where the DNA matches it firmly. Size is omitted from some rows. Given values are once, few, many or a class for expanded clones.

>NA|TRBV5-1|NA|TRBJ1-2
TGCGCCAGCAGCTTGGAGGGGGGCTACACCTTC
CASSLEGGYTF
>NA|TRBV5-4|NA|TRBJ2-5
TGTGCCAGCAGCGGGACTGTGTACCAAGAGACCCAGTACTTC
CASSGTVYQETQYF
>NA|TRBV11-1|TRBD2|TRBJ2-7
TGTGCCAGCAGCTTTCGACTAGCGGGAGGGTACGAGCAGTACTTC
CASSFRLAGGYEQYF
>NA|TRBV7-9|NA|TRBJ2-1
TGTGCCAGCAGCGCGACAGTCTCCTACAATGAGCAGTTCTTC
CASSATVSYNEQFF
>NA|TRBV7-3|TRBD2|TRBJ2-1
TGTGCCAGCAGCTCCCTAGCGGGAGGGGCTCATGAGCAGTTCTTC
CASSSLAGGAHEQFF
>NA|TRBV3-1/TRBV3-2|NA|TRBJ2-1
TGTGCCAGCAGCCAAGGAACCGAGAATGAGCAGTTCTTC
CASSQGTENEQFF
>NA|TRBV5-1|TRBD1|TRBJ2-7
TGCGCCAGCAGCTTAGGACAGGGTAAATACGAGCAGTACTTC
CASSLGQGKYEQYF
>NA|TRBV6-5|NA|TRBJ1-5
TGTGCCACAGACCAGGGGAAAAATCAGCCCCAGCATTTT
CATDQGKNQPQHF
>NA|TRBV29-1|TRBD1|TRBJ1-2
TGCAGCGTACAGGGGACGAGTTATGGCTACACCTTC
CSVQGTSYGYTF
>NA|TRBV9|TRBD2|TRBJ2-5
TGTGCCAGCAGCCCTTGGGGGGGTGGGCTGGAGACCCAGTACTTC
CASSPWGGGLETQYF
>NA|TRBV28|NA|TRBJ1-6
TGTGCCTCTTTCGGAAGGAGGGCCTATAATTCACCCCTCCACTTT
CASFGRRAYNSPLHF
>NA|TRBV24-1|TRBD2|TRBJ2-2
TGTGCCACCAGTGGTTTTAGCGGGACGAACACCGGGGAGCTGTTTTTT
CATSGFSGTNTGELFF
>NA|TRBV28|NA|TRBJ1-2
TGTGCCACTCGGACAGATTTAAACTATGGCTACACCTTC
CATRTDLNYGYTF
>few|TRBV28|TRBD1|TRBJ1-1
TGTGCCAGCAGTTTTGGGACAGTGAACACTGAAGCTTTCTTT
CASSFGTVNTEAFF
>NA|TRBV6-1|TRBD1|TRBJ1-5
TGTGCCAGCAGTGCACCGGGACAGGGAATGGAGGGCAATCAGCCCCAGCATTTT
CASSAPGQGMEGNQPQHF
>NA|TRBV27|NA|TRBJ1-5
TGTGCCAGCAGTAGGCACAGGGAGAGGGATCAGCCCCAGCATTTT
CASSRHRERDQPQHF
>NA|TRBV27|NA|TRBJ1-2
TGTGCCAGCAGTTTTATGGGGCTGGATGGCTACACCTTC
CASSFMGLDGYTF
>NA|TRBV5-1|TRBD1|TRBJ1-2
TGCGCCAGCAGCCCGGGGGACAGCCGGGTCCATGGCTACACCTTC
CASSPGDSRVHGYTF
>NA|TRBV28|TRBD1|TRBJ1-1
TGTGCCAGCAGTAACAGGGGGCGCAACACTGAAGCTTTCTTT
CASSNRGRNTEAFF
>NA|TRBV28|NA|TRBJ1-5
TGTGCCAGCAACACGGAGGCAGGATATAGCAATCAGCCCCAGCATTTT
CASNTEAGYSNQPQHF
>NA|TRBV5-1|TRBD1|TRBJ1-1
TGCGCCAGCAGCCCAACAACAGGGGTTAGCACTGAAGCTTTCTTT
CASSPTTGVSTEAFF
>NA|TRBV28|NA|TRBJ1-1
TGTGCCAGCAGCTCCAGGGTGTCGGCTTTCTTT
CASSSRVSAFF
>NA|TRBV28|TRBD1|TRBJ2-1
TGTGCCAGCGGGGGATCGAGACAGGGTGGGAGCACCGGGGAGTTCTTC
CASGGSRQGGSTGEFF
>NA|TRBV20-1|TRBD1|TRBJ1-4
TGCAGTGCCAGTGGGACAGGGCGGGGAAAACTGTTTTTT
CSASGTGRGKLFF
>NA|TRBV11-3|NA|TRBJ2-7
TGTGCCAGCAGCTTAGGACCAGCGGGCCTCTCGGGGGAGGAGCAGTACTTC
CASSLGPAGLSGEEQYF
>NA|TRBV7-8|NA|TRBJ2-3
TGTGCCAGCAGCTCCCAGGGCAGCACAGATACGCAGTATTTT
CASSSQGSTDTQYF
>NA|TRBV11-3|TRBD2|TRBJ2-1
TGTGCCAGCAGCTTAGTTTCGAGAGCGGGAGGTCACTACAATGAGCAGTTCTTC
CASSLVSRAGGHYNEQFF
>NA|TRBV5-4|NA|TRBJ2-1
TGTGCCAGCAGCACGGACTCCAATGAGCAGTTCTTC
CASSTDSNEQFF
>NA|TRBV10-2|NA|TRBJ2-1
TGCGCCAGCAGTCAGCAGCGGTTGAATGAGCAGTTCTTC
CASSQQRLNEQFF
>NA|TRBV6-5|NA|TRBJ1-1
TGTGCCAGCAACCTCAGGGGAGAGGCTTTCTTT
CASNLRGEAFF
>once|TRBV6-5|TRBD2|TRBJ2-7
TGTGCCGCTCGGGGGGGGTTTACCTACGAGCAGTACTTC
CAARGGFTYEQYF
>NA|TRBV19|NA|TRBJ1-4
TGTGCCAGTAGTATAATGTCCCTTGCAACTAATGAAAAACTGTTTTTT
CASSIMSLATNEKLFF
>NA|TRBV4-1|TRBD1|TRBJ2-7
TGCGCCAGCAGCCAAGGACCCGCCGGGACAGGGGGCTACGAGCAGTACTTC
CASSQGPAGTGGYEQYF
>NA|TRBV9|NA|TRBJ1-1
TGTGCCAGCAGCGTCCTCGACGGACTCAACACTGAAGCTTTCTTT
CASSVLDGLNTEAFF
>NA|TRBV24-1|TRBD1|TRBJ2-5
TGTGCCACCAGTGATCGGACGGACAGGGGAGGGGAGACCCAGTACTTC
CATSDRTDRGGETQYF
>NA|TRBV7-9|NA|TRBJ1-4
TGTGCCAGCAGCACTACGGCAGAAGATAATGAAAAACTGTTTTTT
CASSTTAEDNEKLFF
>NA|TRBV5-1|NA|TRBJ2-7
TGCGCCAGCAGAAATGCTCAACCGGGAAGCTACGAGCAGTACTTC
CASRNAQPGSYEQYF
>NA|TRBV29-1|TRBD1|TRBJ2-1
TGCAGCGTTACCGGGACAGAGGTTCGGAAGACACTTTGGAATGAGCAGTTCTTC
CSVTGTEVRKTLWNEQFF
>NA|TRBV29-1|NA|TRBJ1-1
TGCAGCGCCCAATACAGGGAAGAGGGTGAAGCTTTCTTT
CSAQYREEGEAFF
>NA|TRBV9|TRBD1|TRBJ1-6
TGTGCCAGCAGCGTAGCCGGGACAGATAATTCACCCCTCCACTTT
CASSVAGTDNSPLHF
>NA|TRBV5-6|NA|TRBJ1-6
TGTGCCAGCAGCTTGCTCAGAAATTCACCTTCACCCCTCCACTTT
CASSLLRNSPSPLHF
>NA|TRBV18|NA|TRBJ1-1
TGTGCCAGCTCAGGGATACTGGGAGGTAACACTGAAGCTTTCTTT
CASSGILGGNTEAFF
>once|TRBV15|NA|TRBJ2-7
TGTGCCACCAGCAACGTGGCGGAATTTCACTACGAGCAGTACTTC
CATSNVAEFHYEQYF
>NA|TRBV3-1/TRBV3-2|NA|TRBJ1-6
TGTGCCAGCAGCTTTGACACGGAGGGTTATTCACCCCTCCACTTT
CASSFDTEGYSPLHF
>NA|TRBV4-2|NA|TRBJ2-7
TGTGCCAGCAGCCAAGATTTATCGGCCTACGAGCAGTACTTC
CASSQDLSAYEQYF
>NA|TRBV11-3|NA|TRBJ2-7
TGTGCCAGCAGCTCCCTGAGGGAGCAGTACTTC
CASSSLREQYF
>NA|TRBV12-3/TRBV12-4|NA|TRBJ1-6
TGTGCCAGCAGTTTCGGGGGTAATTCACCCCTCCACTTT
CASSFGGNSPLHF
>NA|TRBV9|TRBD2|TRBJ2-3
TGTGCCAGCAGCGTAAGCCGGGAGGGAAGCACAGATACGCAGTATTTT
CASSVSREGSTDTQYF
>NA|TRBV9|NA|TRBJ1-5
TGTGCCAGCAGCCCCGGGCAGGGCGTCAATCAGCCCCAGCATTTT
CASSPGQGVNQPQHF
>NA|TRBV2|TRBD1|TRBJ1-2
TGTGCCAGCAGTATCAGAAAGGGGGCCTATGGCTACACCTTC
CASSIRKGAYGYTF